The clone carrying this T cell receptor beta chain occurred a few times. The germline V and J ends were trimmed by 0 bases and 7 bases, with 12 bases remaining between them. The CDR3 has 14 residues. Germline CDR1 is GTSNPN and CDR2 is SVGIG (reference sequence). The sample belongs to a study of cytomegalovirus exposure and HLA in healthy donors. This PCR relied on a set of 60 Vbeta primers and 13 Jbeta primers. Assay used: immunoSEQ multiplex PCR; TCRdb lists only in-frame clones, some missing. The sample shows some 170,000 clones, around 86% of them seen only once. The source material was PBMCs. The clonotype was recovered from a girl aged 2-15 years in good health and CMV-seropositive. The chain uses TRBV30 and TRBJ2-2, with a tentative D call TRBD1 (5 bases). The CDR3 is CAWSVNRLGGELFF. CDR3 DNA sequence: TGTGCCTGGAGTGTTAACAGGTTGGGCGGGGAGCTGTTTTTT.